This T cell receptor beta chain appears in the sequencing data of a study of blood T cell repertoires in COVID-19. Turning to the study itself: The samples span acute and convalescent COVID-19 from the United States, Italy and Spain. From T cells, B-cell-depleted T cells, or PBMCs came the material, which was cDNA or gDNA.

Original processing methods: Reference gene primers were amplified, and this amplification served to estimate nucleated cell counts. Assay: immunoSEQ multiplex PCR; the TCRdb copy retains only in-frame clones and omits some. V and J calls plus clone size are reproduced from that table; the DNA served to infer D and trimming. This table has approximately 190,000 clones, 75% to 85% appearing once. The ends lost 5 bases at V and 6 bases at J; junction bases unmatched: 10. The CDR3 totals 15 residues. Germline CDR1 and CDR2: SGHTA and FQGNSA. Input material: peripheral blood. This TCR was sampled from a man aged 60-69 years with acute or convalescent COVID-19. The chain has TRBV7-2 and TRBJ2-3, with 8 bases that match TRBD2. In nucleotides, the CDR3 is TGTGCCAGCAGCCTCAACGGGGGGGGTACGGATACGCAGTATTTT. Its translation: CASSLNGGGTDTQYF.